What follows describes a single TCR beta chain. The antigen is not known. This sample's time point: sample taken at primary tumor resection. Unsorted whole RNA of tumor, nontumor lung or frozen PBMC was sequenced. Donors were 55 to 75 untreated early-stage non-small cell lung cancer patients. Each molecule of TCR cDNA was tagged with one unique molecular identifier. TCRdb called the 5' RACE reads again in MiXCR, with one record for every CDR3 protein. The sample consists of about 50,000 distinct CDR3 sequences, 7.5% to 9% of them appearing once. These data belong to a study of spatial heterogeneity in lung cancer. Overall study context: Alpha-chain detections were consistently fewer than beta-chain detections among the sequences.

Whole-study results and caveats: Blood showed ubiquitous tumor TCRs more often at resection than at routine follow-up.

Trimming removed 4 bases at V and 1 base at J, with 10 bases between. This CDR3 has 14 residues. The source of this sequence is a female donor with early-stage non-small cell lung cancer. The sequencing used PBMCs, collected at surgery. V is TRBV12-3 or TRBV12-4 and J is TRBJ2-5; D may be TRBD1 or TRBD2 (5 bases each). The CDR3 sequence: CASSWGRSQETQYF. In DNA form, the CDR3 reads TGTGCCAGCAGTTGGGGACGGAGCCAAGAGACCCAGTACTTC.